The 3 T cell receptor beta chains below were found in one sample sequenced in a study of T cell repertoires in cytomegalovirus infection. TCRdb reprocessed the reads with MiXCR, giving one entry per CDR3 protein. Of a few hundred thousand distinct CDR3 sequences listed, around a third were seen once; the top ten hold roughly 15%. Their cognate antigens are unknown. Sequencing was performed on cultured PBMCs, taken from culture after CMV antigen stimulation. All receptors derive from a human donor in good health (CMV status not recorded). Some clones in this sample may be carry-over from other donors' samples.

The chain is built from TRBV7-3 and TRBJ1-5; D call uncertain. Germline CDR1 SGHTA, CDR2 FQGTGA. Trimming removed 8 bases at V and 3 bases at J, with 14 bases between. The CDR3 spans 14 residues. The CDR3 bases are TGTGCCAGCGGGATTCCAGGCTTCAATCAGCCCCAGCATTTT. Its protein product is CASGIPGFNQPQHF.

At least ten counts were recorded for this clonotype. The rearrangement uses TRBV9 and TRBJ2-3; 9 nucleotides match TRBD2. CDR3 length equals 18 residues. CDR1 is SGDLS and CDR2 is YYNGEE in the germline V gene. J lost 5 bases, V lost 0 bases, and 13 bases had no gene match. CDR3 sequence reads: CASSVDPMREGHRDTQYF. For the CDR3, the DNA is TGTGCCAGCAGCGTAGACCCTATGCGGGAGGGCCACAGAGATACGCAGTATTTT.

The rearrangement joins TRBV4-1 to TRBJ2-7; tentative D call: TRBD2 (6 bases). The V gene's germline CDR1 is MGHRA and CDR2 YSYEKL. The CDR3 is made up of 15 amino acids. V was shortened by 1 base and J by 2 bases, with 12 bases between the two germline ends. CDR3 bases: TGCGCCAGCAGCCAAGTCGGGGGTAGCGCCTACGAGCAGTACTTC. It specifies CASSQVGGSAYEQYF.